These 15 T cell receptor beta chains came from one sample sequenced in a study of spatial heterogeneity in lung cancer. Time point denoted: blood at routine non-recurrence follow-up after resection. MiXCR, applied by TCRdb to the 5' RACE reads, yields one record per CDR3 protein. The data hold 85,000 to 100,000 distinct CDR3 sequences, with roughly a fifth observed a single time. Specimen: PBMCs, collected at follow-up. The origin of the receptors is a male donor with early-stage non-small cell lung cancer.

V gene TRBV20-1 combines with J gene TRBJ1-6; 11 bases fit TRBD1. The ends lost 1 base at V and 8 bases at J; junction bases unmatched: 1. The germline CDR1 and CDR2 sequences are DFQATT and SNEGSKA (reference sequence). CDR3 length: 14 amino acids. The CDR3 DNA is TGCAGTGCTAGAGGGACAGGGGGCTATTCACCCCTCCACTTT. Protein: CSARGTGGYSPLHF.

In this sample, this clonotype turned up a few times. The V gene is TRBV29-1, the J gene TRBJ1-1, with unresolved D. The germline V gene encodes CDR1 SQVTM and CDR2 ANQGSEA. Trimming left V 4 bases short and J 1 base short, with 7 bases between. The CDR3 totals 12 residues. CDR3 sequence (DNA): TGCAGCGTTGTCGATACGAACACTGAAGCTTTCTTT. Protein: CSVVDTNTEAFF.

Only a few counts were recorded for this clonotype. The V call is TRBV20-1, the J call TRBJ2-5; the match to TRBD1 covers 7 bases. Germline V gene data show CDR1 as DFQATT and CDR2 as SNEGSKA (reference sequence). The V segment lost 3 bases and the J segment 2 bases; nucleotides outside the gene matches: 6. This CDR3 contains 14 residues. CDR3 amino acids: CSASGDRTQETQYF. The CDR3 DNA reads as TGCAGTGCTAGTGGGGACAGAACTCAAGAGACCCAGTACTTC.

This chain uses TRBV5-1 with TRBJ2-1; 9 nucleotides line up with TRBD1. CDR1 SGHRS and CDR2 YFSETQ come from the germline V gene. Germline trimming cut 5 bases from V and 9 bases from J; bases unmatched to any gene: 12. The CDR3 length is 15 residues. This CDR3 reads CASSSSGTGTGEQFF. Written as DNA, the CDR3 is TGCGCCAGCAGTTCTTCCGGGACAGGGACGGGTGAGCAGTTCTTC.

This clonotype appeared many times. The CDR3 protein is CASSFGGATGELFF. Here the CDR3 DNA reads TGTGCCAGCAGCTTCGGGGGGGCGACCGGGGAGCTGTTTTTT. The J gene is TRBJ2-2, the V gene TRBV7-2, with 8 bases lining up with TRBD2. Germline V gene sequence: CDR1 SGHTA, CDR2 FQGNSA. Unmatched junction bases numbered 2, after V lost 3 bases and J lost 5 bases. This CDR3 has 14 residues.

This clonotype was recorded at least ten times. The chain uses TRBV15 and TRBJ1-5; weak D call: TRBD1 (5 bases). V lost 0 bases and J 5 bases, leaving 11 bases between the germline ends. There are 15 residues in the CDR3. From germline, CDR1 is LNHNV and CDR2 YYDKDF (reference sequence). The CDR3 region has the DNA TGTGCCACCAGCAGAGATGTTCAGGGTTATCAGCCCCAGCATTTT. Its translation: CATSRDVQGYQPQHF.

This clonotype was observed a handful of times. The gene calls are TRBV12-3 or TRBV12-4 and TRBJ2-1; 8 nucleotides match TRBD1. The CDR3 extends over 15 amino acids. The V gene end was trimmed by 4 bases and the J gene end by 5 bases; junction bases not matched to a gene: 7. This CDR3 is CASSSRQGYHNEQFF. The CDR3 DNA reads TGTGCCAGCAGTTCTAGACAGGGGTACCACAATGAGCAGTTCTTC.

This clonotype was detected many times. The chain joins TRBV7-2 to TRBJ1-4, with 7 bases aligning to TRBD1. The trim removed 5 bases at V and 4 bases at J, leaving 7 bases unmatched. The CDR3 extends over 15 amino acids. Germline V gives CDR1 SGHTA, CDR2 FQGNSA. The CDR3 loop reads CASSKQQGINEKLFF. The DNA of the CDR3 is TGTGCCAGCAGCAAGCAACAGGGGATTAATGAAAAACTGTTTTTT. Based on the CDR3 plus reference TRBV7-2 and TRBJ1-4, the full variable domain is GAGVSQSPSNKVTEKGKDVELRCDPISGHTALYWYRQSLGQGLEFLIYFQGNSAPDKSGLPSDRFSAERTGGSVSTLTIQRTQQEDSAVYLCASSKQQGINEKLFFGSGTQLSVL.

The table lists this clonotype with many counts. V and J are TRBV28 and TRBJ2-7; the D is unclear. Germline lookup yields CDR1 MDHEN and CDR2 SYDVKM. CDR3 length: 14 amino acids. Trimming pared 6 bases from V and 3 bases from J, leaving 15 bases between. CDR3 sequence reads: CASSPPGVLYEQYF. CDR3 nucleotides: TGTGCCAGCAGCCCACCCGGAGTCCTCTACGAGCAGTACTTC.

The CDR3 loop reads CASSQLRSGEQFF. CDR3 bases: TGTGCCAGCAGCCAACTCCGGTCAGGTGAGCAGTTCTTC. This chain uses TRBV3-1 with TRBJ2-1; D gene unclear. This CDR3 is 13 amino acids long. The germline gives CDR1 LGHDT, CDR2 YNNKEL (reference sequence). V dropped 2 bases and J dropped 9 bases, with 11 bases sitting between them.

The chain couples TRBV5-1 to TRBJ2-5; D is ambiguous. V was cut by 1 base and J by 1 base, with 5 bases left in between. The CDR3 loop spans 13 amino acids. Germline V CDR1 and CDR2: SGHRS, YFSETQ. The CDR3 DNA follows: TGCGCCAGCAGCTTGATGATCCAAGAGACCCAGTACTTC. As protein: CASSLMIQETQYF.

This chain uses TRBV10-3 with TRBJ1-2; maybe TRBD1 (6 bases). The CDR3 is made up of 14 amino acids. The V end was cut by 6 bases, the J end by 4 bases, with 15 bases between. From germline, CDR1 is ENHRY and CDR2 SYGVKD. CDR3 nucleotide sequence: TGTGCCATCAGACCCAACCAGGGGAGCTATGGCTACACCTTC. It encodes CAIRPNQGSYGYTF.

The CDR3 is CATSREGGRLNTEAFF. Here the CDR3 DNA reads TGTGCCACCAGCAGAGAGGGGGGCAGGCTGAACACTGAAGCTTTCTTT. The chain carries TRBV15 and TRBJ1-1; D perhaps matches TRBD1 (6 bases). Trimming took off 0 bases at V and 0 bases at J, with 11 bases between the two ends. Per germline, CDR1 LNHNV and CDR2 YYDKDF (reference sequence). The CDR3 runs to 16 residues.

The chain has TRBV3-1 and TRBJ1-2; no firm D call. CDR1 is LGHDT and CDR2 is YNNKEL in the germline V gene (reference sequence). CDR3 length equals 13 residues. V lost 0 bases and J 4 bases, leaving 6 bases between the germline ends. As DNA, the CDR3 is TGTGCCAGCAGCCAAGATAGTCGCTATGGCTACACCTTC. Translated, it gives CASSQDSRYGYTF.

This chain joins TRBV7-9 and TRBJ2-3, with D possibly matching TRBD1 (6 bases). Deletions cut 4 bases from V and 3 bases from J, with 14 bases between. The CDR3 covers 15 residues. Looked up from germline, CDR1 is SEHNR and CDR2 is FQNEAQ (reference sequence). In nucleotides, the CDR3 is TGTGCCAGCAGCTCCGGCAGGGGTACGACAGATACGCAGTATTTT. Its translation is CASSSGRGTTDTQYF.